Included here is one T cell receptor beta chain sequence, with context. Its antigen remains unknown. This specimen comes from a study of PD-1 blockade in classical Hodgkin lymphoma. Regarding the study as a whole: The study found complete responders had baseline diversity similar to newly diagnosed patients.

Time point defined: cycle 4 day 1 (C4D1), after less than 7 weeks of nivolumab. Patients all relapsed after autologous stem cell transplantation, and there was variation in brentuximab vedotin exposure. From thawed PBMCs, magnetic negative selection was used to isolate the CD8+ T cells. Patients showed best responses of complete response, partial response or progressive disease. V was clipped by 4 bases and J by 4 bases; unmatched bases: 6. This CDR3 is 15 amino acids long. Germline assignment: CDR1 MDHEN and CDR2 SYDVKM. Clones were read by immunoSEQ multiplex PCR, and TCRdb kept only the in-frame ones, dropping some. The table shows around 8,400 clones, with around 84% occurring only once.

This TCR came from a human donor with classical Hodgkin lymphoma. The chain couples TRBV28 to TRBJ1-4, with TRBD1 matching 7 bases. The specimen was CD8+ T cells from blood, collected before the fourth cycle of nivolumab. CDR3 DNA: TGTGCCAGCAGTTCCGACAGGGTCCTTAATGAAAAACTGTTTTTT. It specifies CASSSDRVLNEKLFF.